The rows below give T cell receptor beta chains drawn from one sample of a study of blood T cell repertoires in COVID-19. The assay was immunoSEQ multiplex PCR, and TCRdb's table has in-frame clones only and misses some. The profile shows about 200,000 clones, more than 80% of them singletons. Specimen: PBMCs or T cells enriched from blood (not recorded which). All receptors derive from a man aged 30-40 years who had recovered from COVID-19. CDR3s include the opening cysteine and the closing phenylalanine or tryptophan. The D gene is left open where the match is weak. Clone size, where shown, is once, few, many, or a class for clones that have expanded.

D: TRBD1
J: TRBJ2-1
V: TRBV7-2
length: 16
size: -
DNA: TGTGCCAGCAGCTTAGACCCAGGGGGCACGTACAATGAGCAGTTCTTC
CDR3: CASSLDPGGTYNEQFF

D: -
J: TRBJ1-2
V: TRBV3-1/TRBV3-2
length: 15
size: -
DNA: TGTGCCAGCAGCCAAGTGAGGGGGTGGGACTATGGCTACACCTTC
CDR3: CASSQVRGWDYGYTF

D: TRBD1
J: TRBJ1-3
V: TRBV5-1
length: 14
size: -
DNA: TGCGCCAGCAGCGTGACAGGGGCTGGAAACACCATATATTTT
CDR3: CASSVTGAGNTIYF

D: -
J: TRBJ1-5
V: TRBV28
length: 18
size: -
DNA: TGTGCCAGCAGTTTCCCACACAGGGAGGGCTATAGCAATCAGCCCCAGCATTTT
CDR3: CASSFPHREGYSNQPQHF

D: -
J: TRBJ1-2
V: TRBV5-1
length: 14
size: -
DNA: TGCGCCAGCAGCTTGGGGGGGGGCGCAGTTGGCTACACCTTC
CDR3: CASSLGGGAVGYTF

D: -
J: TRBJ2-7
V: TRBV19
length: 16
size: -
DNA: TGTGCCAGTAGTATCACGTCGGGGAGAACTTCCTACGAGCAGTACTTC
CDR3: CASSITSGRTSYEQYF

D: -
J: TRBJ2-7
V: TRBV7-9
length: 17
size: -
DNA: TGTGCCAGCAGTTTACCTGTGAGCGGGCTCAGCTCCTACGAGCAGTACTTC
CDR3: CASSLPVSGLSSYEQYF

D: TRBD1
J: TRBJ1-2
V: TRBV3-1/TRBV3-2
length: 14
size: -
DNA: TGTGCCAGCAGCCCAACAGGGGCAAACTATGGCTACACCTTC
CDR3: CASSPTGANYGYTF

D: -
J: TRBJ1-2
V: TRBV4-3
length: 17
size: -
DNA: TGCGCCAGCAGCCAAGCTCGGGGGGGCGCAGCTCACTATGGCTACACCTTC
CDR3: CASSQARGGAAHYGYTF

D: -
J: TRBJ2-7
V: TRBV4-1
length: 13
size: -
DNA: TGCGCCAGCAGCGTACAACAGGGATTCGAGCAGTACTTC
CDR3: CASSVQQGFEQYF

D: -
J: TRBJ2-2
V: TRBV5-5
length: 16
size: -
DNA: TGTGCCAGCAGCGATCTTGGCGGTACGAACACCGGGGAGCTGTTTTTT
CDR3: CASSDLGGTNTGELFF

D: -
J: TRBJ2-1
V: TRBV11-3
length: 12
size: -
DNA: TGTGCCAGCAGCTTAGCAGGCAATGAGCAGTTCTTC
CDR3: CASSLAGNEQFF

D: TRBD1
J: TRBJ1-2
V: TRBV5-1
length: 14
size: -
DNA: TGCGCCAGCAGCTCGGGACAGGGGGAAGCTGGCTACACCTTC
CDR3: CASSSGQGEAGYTF

D: -
J: TRBJ2-1
V: TRBV10-2
length: 14
size: -
DNA: TGCGCCAGCAGGCTAGCGCATTTAGACAATGAGCAGTTCTTC
CDR3: CASRLAHLDNEQFF

D: TRBD2
J: TRBJ2-3
V: TRBV3-1/TRBV3-2
length: 22
size: -
DNA: TGTGCCAGCAGCCAAGATCGCGGGTTACTAGCGGGAGCTCATCTTGGCACAGATACGCAGTATTTT
CDR3: CASSQDRGLLAGAHLGTDTQYF

D: -
J: TRBJ2-7
V: TRBV27
length: 13
size: -
DNA: TGTGCCAGCAGTTTCGGAGAGTTCTACGAGCAGTACTTC
CDR3: CASSFGEFYEQYF

D: -
J: TRBJ1-5
V: TRBV6-2/TRBV6-3
length: 14
size: -
DNA: TGTGCCAGCAGCCTTACAGGGCCGGGGCAGCCCCAGCATTTT
CDR3: CASSLTGPGQPQHF

D: -
J: TRBJ2-2
V: TRBV15
length: 15
size: once
DNA: TGTGCCACCAGCAGAGTCTTTATGAACACCGGGGAGCTGTTTTTT
CDR3: CATSRVFMNTGELFF

D: -
J: TRBJ2-3
V: TRBV11-3
length: 15
size: -
DNA: TGTGCCAGCAGCCATGGGACTCTTTCCACAGATACGCAGTATTTT
CDR3: CASSHGTLSTDTQYF

D: -
J: TRBJ2-7
V: TRBV28
length: 16
size: -
DNA: TGTGCCAGCAGTTCCCCCGGGACACCCCTGGGGTACGAGCAGTACTTC
CDR3: CASSSPGTPLGYEQYF

D: -
J: TRBJ1-1
V: TRBV28
length: 12
size: -
DNA: TGTGCCAGCAGTCTAAGACAGTTTGAAGCTTTCTTT
CDR3: CASSLRQFEAFF

D: TRBD1
J: TRBJ2-7
V: TRBV11-2
length: 13
size: -
DNA: TGTGCCAGCAGCCGGGACAGGGCCTACGAGCAGTACTTC
CDR3: CASSRDRAYEQYF

D: TRBD1
J: TRBJ2-7
V: TRBV7-6
length: 14
size: -
DNA: TGTGCCAGCAGCTTGGGACAGGGGGGCTACGAGCAGTACTTC
CDR3: CASSLGQGGYEQYF

D: TRBD2
J: TRBJ2-7
V: TRBV30
length: 12
size: -
DNA: TGTGCCTGGAGCGGGGGGGCCGAGGAGCAGTACTTC
CDR3: CAWSGGAEEQYF

D: -
J: TRBJ2-5
V: TRBV6-5
length: 15
size: -
DNA: TGTGCCAGCAGTTATGGACGAGGGTTACAAGAGACCCAGTACTTC
CDR3: CASSYGRGLQETQYF

D: -
J: TRBJ1-3
V: TRBV29-1
length: 13
size: -
DNA: TGCAGCGTTGAACAGGGGACTGGAAACACCATATATTTT
CDR3: CSVEQGTGNTIYF

D: -
J: TRBJ1-6
V: TRBV5-1
length: 17
size: once
DNA: TGCGCCAGCAGCTCGGGACAACTGAGCTCCTATAATTCACCCCTCCACTTT
CDR3: CASSSGQLSSYNSPLHF

D: TRBD1
J: TRBJ1-3
V: TRBV15
length: 13
size: -
DNA: TGTGCCACTAAACCAGGGGGAGGAAACACCATATATTTT
CDR3: CATKPGGGNTIYF

D: -
J: TRBJ1-1
V: TRBV2
length: 13
size: -
DNA: TGTGCCACCTCACAGGGTGGAGGCACTGAAGCTTTCTTT
CDR3: CATSQGGGTEAFF

D: -
J: TRBJ2-7
V: TRBV5-5
length: 15
size: -
DNA: TGTGCCAGCAGCTGGGCGACAGGGGAGGGCTACGAGCAGTACTTC
CDR3: CASSWATGEGYEQYF

D: TRBD1
J: TRBJ1-5
V: TRBV6-5
length: 15
size: -
DNA: TGTGCCAGCAGTTACCGACAGGGAGGCAATCAGCCCCAGCATTTT
CDR3: CASSYRQGGNQPQHF

D: -
J: TRBJ2-4
V: TRBV4-1
length: 14
size: -
DNA: TGCGCCAGCAGCCAAGATAGAGGGATAAACATTCAGTACTTC
CDR3: CASSQDRGINIQYF

D: -
J: TRBJ2-3
V: TRBV2
length: 16
size: -
DNA: TGTGCCAGCAGTGATTTGGCCAGGTCCTCCACAGATACGCAGTATTTT
CDR3: CASSDLARSSTDTQYF

D: -
J: TRBJ2-2
V: TRBV25-1
length: 13
size: -
DNA: TGTGCCAGCAGTGTCAAAGGGGCCGGGGAGCTGTTTTTT
CDR3: CASSVKGAGELFF

D: -
J: TRBJ1-3
V: TRBV18
length: 16
size: -
DNA: TGTGCCAGCTCACCGGAGACAGGTACCTCTGGAAACACCATATATTTT
CDR3: CASSPETGTSGNTIYF

D: TRBD2
J: TRBJ2-7
V: TRBV18
length: 16
size: -
DNA: TGTGCCAGCTCACCGCCTAGCGGGACCGACCTTTACGAGCAGTACTTC
CDR3: CASSPPSGTDLYEQYF

D: TRBD2
J: TRBJ2-7
V: TRBV7-2
length: 15
size: -
DNA: TGTGCCAGCAGCCCGGGTCGGACTAGCGTGGACGAGCAGTACTTC
CDR3: CASSPGRTSVDEQYF

D: -
J: TRBJ1-2
V: TRBV7-2
length: 13
size: -
DNA: TGTGCCAGCAGCCTCAATGAGTACTATGGCTACACCTTC
CDR3: CASSLNEYYGYTF

D: TRBD1
J: TRBJ2-2
V: TRBV28
length: 16
size: once
DNA: TGTGCCAGCGAAGAAAGGGGGCTGAAGACTCCTGGGGAGCTGTTTTTT
CDR3: CASEERGLKTPGELFF

D: -
J: TRBJ2-7
V: TRBV4-1
length: 15
size: -
DNA: TGCGCCAGCAGCCCATTCATAGGAGGGAACTACGAGCAGTACTTC
CDR3: CASSPFIGGNYEQYF

D: -
J: TRBJ1-2
V: TRBV3-1/TRBV3-2
length: 16
size: -
DNA: TGTGCCAGCAGCCAAGATGTACAGGGACCAGTCTATGGCTACACCTTC
CDR3: CASSQDVQGPVYGYTF

D: TRBD2
J: TRBJ2-3
V: TRBV11-3
length: 17
size: -
DNA: TGTGCCAGCAGCTTGACTAGCGGGGGAACTAGCACAGATACGCAGTATTTT
CDR3: CASSLTSGGTSTDTQYF

D: TRBD1
J: TRBJ1-2
V: TRBV2
length: 13
size: -
DNA: TGTGCCAGCAGGGGGGACAGGGGACGTGGCTACACCTTC
CDR3: CASRGDRGRGYTF

D: TRBD1
J: TRBJ1-1
V: TRBV29-1
length: 13
size: -
DNA: TGCAGCGTCCGGCACAGGGGGGGCACTGAAGCTTTCTTT
CDR3: CSVRHRGGTEAFF

D: -
J: TRBJ1-1
V: TRBV11-2
length: 15
size: -
DNA: TGTGCCAGCAGCTCTCCCATCCAGGGAAACACTGAAGCTTTCTTT
CDR3: CASSSPIQGNTEAFF

D: -
J: TRBJ1-1
V: TRBV3-1/TRBV3-2
length: 15
size: -
DNA: TGTGTCAGCAGCCAAGCCCCTGGACTTAACACTGAAGCTTTCTTT
CDR3: CVSSQAPGLNTEAFF

D: -
J: TRBJ1-1
V: TRBV28
length: 15
size: -
DNA: TGTGCCAGCAGACCAAACCAGGGGATGAACACTGAAGCTTTCTTT
CDR3: CASRPNQGMNTEAFF

D: -
J: TRBJ2-3
V: TRBV6-5
length: 16
size: -
DNA: TGTGCCAGCAGTTACTCTTCCCGGCAGGTGATAGATACGCAGTATTTT
CDR3: CASSYSSRQVIDTQYF